These 11 T cell receptor beta chains share one sample of origin, sequenced in a study of breast tumors, draining lymph nodes, adjacent tissues listed by TCRdb under 2016. The protocol used for the library was multiplex PCR. The data were produced on an Illumina HiSeq 2000. The public reads were reanalyzed by TCRdb: fastp trimming at Q25, MiXCR alignment, in-frame beta chains only. CDR3 protein duplicates are merged, each entry listing the most common genes and DNA. Counted in this sample were tens of thousands of distinct CDR3 sequences; approximately 63% of them appeared once. The top ten clonotypes cover 18% of the sample. Sequencing was done on a sample of breast tumor tissue. These receptor sequences come from a female donor with breast cancer. Some clones in this sample may be carry-over from other donors' samples.

The chain joins TRBV24-1 to TRBJ2-5; 12 bases map to TRBD2. Germline lookup yields CDR1 KGHDR and CDR2 SFDVKD. CDR3 length: 17 amino acids. The J segment lost 4 bases and the V segment lost 2 bases, leaving 7 bases of the junction unmatched. In nucleotides, the CDR3 is TGTGCCACCAGTGATTCCCTACTAGCGGGAGGATTAGAGACCCAGTACTTC. Protein product: CATSDSLLAGGLETQYF.

The table lists this clonotype with many counts. This chain connects TRBV6-5 to TRBJ2-7; 8 bases align to TRBD2. Losses at the gene ends were 5 bases for V and 3 bases for J; bases not matched to a gene: 15. The CDR3 has 17 residues. The V gene's germline CDR1 is MNHEY and CDR2 SVGAGI. The CDR3 is CASSHGGVSGAIYEQYF. The CDR3 DNA reads TGTGCCAGCAGTCACGGTGGGGTTAGCGGGGCAATCTACGAGCAGTACTTC.

This chain connects TRBV12-3 or TRBV12-4 to TRBJ2-2, with 7 bases lining up with TRBD2. V lost 6 bases and J lost 4; bases outside the gene matches: 2. CDR3 size: 13 residues. CDR3 sequence: CASSWTSTGELFF. The CDR3 DNA reads TGTGCCAGCAGCTGGACTAGCACCGGGGAGCTGTTTTTT.

Only one count was recorded for this clonotype. V gene TRBV20-1 combines with J gene TRBJ2-7, with D tentatively TRBD1 (5 bases). The CDR3 runs 15 residues. With 0 bases removed from V and 3 bases from J, the gap between germline ends came to 15 bases. Germline V lookup: CDR1 DFQATT, CDR2 SNEGSKA (reference sequence). Written as DNA, the CDR3 is TGCAGTGCTAGAGAGGGTTGGGGCACCGGCTACGAGCAGTACTTC. Translated, it gives CSAREGWGTGYEQYF.

About this clonotype: The CDR3 carries no conserved terminal phenylalanine or tryptophan, so it likely arises from a read error. CDR3 sequence: CASSIDRGRYGYTH. The CDR3 DNA sequence: TGTGCCAGCAGCATAGACAGGGGACGGTATGGCTACACCCAC. The rearrangement links TRBV7-2 to TRBJ1-2, with 8 bases that match TRBD1. V lost 5 bases to trimming and J lost 5 bases; unmatched junction nucleotides: 7. The CDR3 loop spans 14 amino acids. CDR1 and CDR2 (germline): SGHTA, FQGNSA.

This clonotype was seen a few times. This rearrangement joins TRBV12-3 or TRBV12-4 to TRBJ1-5; D is undetermined. Deletions cut 3 bases from V and 7 bases from J, with 7 bases between. The CDR3 runs to 12 residues. The CDR3 region is CASSLGGQPQHF. CDR3 nucleotides: TGTGCCAGCAGTTTGGGCGGGCAGCCCCAGCATTTT.

The J gene is TRBJ2-5, the V gene TRBV10-3, with unresolved D. This CDR3 region has 12 residues. Germline CDR1 reads ENHRY; CDR2 reads SYGVKD. V lost 0 bases, J lost 5 bases, and 4 bases lay in between. The CDR3 loop reads CAISESGETQYF. CDR3 coding DNA: TGTGCCATCAGTGAGTCGGGTGAGACCCAGTACTTC.

About this clonotype: Its ends do not fully match the called genes, so a read error is possible. The chain carries TRBV18 and TRBJ2-3, with D perhaps matching TRBD2 (5 bases). CDR1 KGHSH and CDR2 LQKENI come from the germline V gene. This CDR3 contains 13 residues. CDR3 sequence (DNA): TGTGCCAGCTCAAACGGGAACACAGATATGCAGTATTTT. This translates into CASSNGNTDMQYF.

J is TRBJ1-6 and V is TRBV19; D is uncertain. The CDR3 consists of 14 residues. The V and J ends lost 2 bases and 8 bases respectively, with 10 bases between them. The germline V gene encodes CDR1 LNHDA and CDR2 SQIVND (reference sequence). CDR3 coding DNA: TGTGCCAGTAGTATAACGGATAAGGATTCACCCCTCCACTTT. It is translated as CASSITDKDSPLHF. The entire variable domain, with the rest obtained from reference TRBV19 and TRBJ1-6, is as follows: DGGITQSPKYLFRKEGQNVTLSCEQNLNHDAMYWYRQDPGQGLRLIYYSQIVNDFQKGDIAEGYSVSREKKESFPLTVTSAQKNPTAFYLCASSITDKDSPLHFGNGTRLTVT.

Notes on this clonotype: At one boundary the junction diverges from the germline segment, which might be a read error. This chain joins TRBV5-1 and TRBJ2-7; no firm D call. This CDR3 is 14 amino acids long. The V gene's germline CDR1 is SGHRS and CDR2 YFSETQ. CDR3 bases: TGCGCCGGCAGCGTACGACGGGCCCCCTACGAGCAGTACTTC. Its protein is CAGSVRRAPYEQYF.

The genes are TRBV19 and TRBJ1-2; D call uncertain. This CDR3 contains 15 residues. Deletions cut 5 bases from V and 3 bases from J, with 16 bases between. Germline assignment: CDR1 LNHDA and CDR2 SQIVND (reference sequence). The CDR3 DNA is TGTGCCAGTAGTCCCACTCCCGCTCTGCACTATGGCTACACCTTC. Encoded protein: CASSPTPALHYGYTF.